The clone carrying this TCR beta chain has ten or more counts. Its antigen is unidentified. The sample belongs to a study of Graves' ophthalmopathy and Graves' hyperthyroidism. General study results and limits: Detected in blood as well were most expanded thyroid clonotypes with frequency above 0.001.

Excluded were patients with other autoimmune diseases, uncontrolled infections, pregnancy or lactation. The PBMCs were taken from about 9.7 ml of fresh peripheral blood. Scientists amplified the TCR beta CDR3 regions from RNA transcripts. The first-round RT-PCR employed HTBI primers together with the Qiagen OneStep RT-PCR kit. A multiplex PCR was then performed as the second round. TCRdb re-analysed the multiplex PCR reads in MiXCR, keeping a single row per CDR3 protein. The sample includes more than 300,000 distinct CDR3 sequences, 15% of them seen just once. Sequences were obtained from peripheral blood. This receptor was identified in a young woman with stable Graves' hyperthyroidism.

The CDR3 here is CASSPLAGGKNTGELFF. In nucleotides, the CDR3 is TGTGCCAGCAGCCCTCTAGCGGGGGGGAAGAACACCGGGGAGCTGTTTTTT. V and J are TRBV12-3 or TRBV12-4 and TRBJ2-2; 12 bases agree with TRBD2. Trimming cost V 6 bases and J 1 base; bases outside gene matches: 6. The CDR3 is made up of 17 amino acids.